What follows are 3 T cell receptor beta chains derived from one specimen sequenced in a study of tumor-infiltrating lymphocytes in primary liver carcinoma. Joint extraction of RNA and DNA used roughly 19-31 mg of bulk tissue that was unsorted. TCR beta cDNA was prepared out of approximately 470 ng total RNA by means of a constant-region primer. Three nested multiplex PCR rounds of slightly modified ARM-PCR generated TCR beta libraries. Amplification in the first two PCR rounds was performed using TRBV1-TRBV30 forward primers and a C-beta reverse primer for around 9 cycles each. Via MiXCR, TCRdb re-called the multiplex PCR reads, giving one row per CDR3 protein. The top ten hold around 30% of the sample, which has about 44,000 distinct CDR3 sequences, 70% to 85% seen once. What was sequenced was liver tumor tissue from sampling region 3. Subset reported: tumor region T3, left-lateral pole. These receptors all come from a middle-aged man with primary liver carcinoma and hepatitis B virus infection.

This clonotype occurred once. One end of the junction does not line up with germline, which may come from a read error. This chain connects TRBV6-5 to TRBJ2-1; a possible D gene is TRBD2 (5 bases). The CDR3 is 14 residues long. Germline CDR1 reads MNHEY; CDR2 reads SVGAGI. The CDR3 sequence is CASSPGKGGQEQLF. CDR3 coding DNA: TGTGCCAGCAGTCCGGGAAAGGGCGGTCAGGAGCAGCTCTTC.

With regard to this clonotype: A junction boundary mismatches the germline segment, possibly from a read error. The chain combines TRBV12-3 or TRBV12-4 with TRBJ2-1; D uncertain. The CDR3 extends over 17 amino acids. CDR3 sequence reads: CVSSLEVMYSSYNEQFF. DNA of the CDR3: TGTGTCAGCAGTTTAGAAGTGATGTACAGCTCCTACAATGAGCAGTTCTTC.

Comments on this clonotype: It may be a read error: a sequence one base away is much more abundant. V usage is TRBV5-1 and J usage is TRBJ2-7, with 16 bases matching TRBD2. The CDR3 is made up of 14 amino acids. Per the germline V gene, CDR1 is SGHRS and CDR2 is YFSETQ. This chain's CDR3 is CTSSLGLAGGDQYF. CDR3 sequence (DNA): TGCACCAGCAGCTTGGGACTAGCGGGAGGGGACCAGTACTTC.